The entry that follows covers one T cell receptor beta chain sequence. Antigen: not known. This entry belongs to a study of Ad26.COV2.S vaccination and SARS-CoV-2 variants. For the study at large: As a participant in COV1001, the donor was in the Ad26.COV2.S trial arm.

The V gene end was trimmed by 3 bases and the J gene end by 12 bases; junction bases not matched to a gene: 8. The germline V gene has CDR1 LNHDA and CDR2 SQIVND (reference sequence). The CDR3 length is 14 residues. Study-level findings and limits: Analytic work on TCR breadth and depth might have understated the full extent of total T cell responses.

Repertoires were generated with immunoSEQ multiplex PCR, while TCRdb's copy carries only in-frame clones and drops some. The data show about 440,000 clones, about 92% seen once. The treatment denotes: about 20 received Ad26.COV2.S at low or high dose, single or two shots; about 5 received placebo; per-sample allocation not given. Collection of the samples took place on day 63 after the first injection of vaccine or placebo. Donation came from an adult in Boston who was aged 18-55 years. Ad26 vector vaccine expressed Wuhan-strain SARS-CoV-2 spike. The specimen was peripheral blood, collected in a trial of Ad26.COV2.S vaccine versus placebo. The receptor comes from a person between 18 and 65 years old who received the Ad26.COV2.S COVID-19 vaccine or a placebo. The chain combines TRBV19 with TRBJ2-4, with 10 bases aligning to TRBD1. The CDR3 is CASSIDGTGDTQYF. The CDR3 DNA is TGTGCCAGTAGTATCGATGGGACAGGGGACACTCAGTACTTC. Based on the CDR3 plus reference TRBV19 and TRBJ2-4, the full variable domain is DGGITQSPKYLFRKEGQNVTLSCEQNLNHDAMYWYRQDPGQGLRLIYYSQIVNDFQKGDIAEGYSVSREKKESFPLTVTSAQKNPTAFYLCASSIDGTGDTQYFGAGTRLSVL.